The clone carrying this TCR beta chain has just one count. Its cognate antigen is unknown. This specimen belongs to a study of neoadjuvant nivolumab and ipilimumab in lung cancer. Findings and caveats of the study: TCR sequencing covered a small number of samples. Pathologic regression was not significantly tied to TCR clonality.

Germline CDR1 is SGHRS and CDR2 is YFSETQ. V lost 4 bases and J lost 2, with 9 bases in between. The CDR3 runs to 13 residues. Data came from immunoSEQ multiplex PCR; TCRdb stores just in-frame clones and leaves some out. The sample carries 9,500 to 10,000 clones, about four fifths recorded once. This chain links TRBV5-1 with TRBJ1-2; D unclear. This sequence originates from an adult with non-small cell lung cancer. The source material was peripheral blood, sampled before neoadjuvant nivolumab, alone or with ipilimumab. CDR3 in amino acids: CASSREANYGYTF. In DNA form, the CDR3 reads TGCGCCAGCAGCCGGGAAGCGAACTATGGCTACACCTTC.